This T cell receptor beta chain was found in a study of blood T cell repertoires in COVID-19. Study at large: Nucleic acid was either cDNA or gDNA, and it came from T cells, B-cell-depleted T cells, or PBMCs.

The protocol was immunoSEQ multiplex PCR, while the TCRdb copy is restricted to in-frame clones and leaves out a portion. The data show over 250,000 clones, about 87% seen once. Germline lookup yields CDR1 SGHRS and CDR2 YFSETQ. The CDR3 covers 14 residues. Germline trimming cut 4 bases from V and 5 bases from J; bases unmatched to any gene: 6. The receptor was isolated from a woman between 45 and 65 years old with COVID-19, enrolled during active disease. The chain links TRBV5-1 to TRBJ2-1, with 7 positions matching TRBD1. The sequencing sample was made of peripheral blood. CDR3 bases: TGCGCCAGCAGCCTTACAGGGGCGCACAATGAGCAGTTCTTC. Translation gives CASSLTGAHNEQFF. Full variable domain (outside the CDR3, taken from reference TRBV5-1 and TRBJ2-1): KAGVTQTPRYLIKTRGQQVTLSCSPISGHRSVSWYQQTPGQGLQFLFEYFSETQRNKGNFPGRFSGRQFSNSRSEMNVSTLELGDSALYLCASSLTGAHNEQFFGPGTRLTVL.